This TCR beta chain is drawn from a study of long-term antiretroviral therapy in people with HIV. The authors ran the immunoSEQ assay, v3.0, at survey level. Here immunoSEQ multiplex PCR was the method, and the copy in TCRdb shows in-frame clones only, minus some. Seen here are 20,000 to 25,000 clones, approximately 80% observed once, and the top ten hold 9% to 15%. The TCR originated in a man aged 35-49 years with HIV. Here the sequenced sample was unsorted PBMCs, taken 1.6 years after starting antiretroviral therapy.

The CDR3 region has the DNA TGTGCCAGCAGCCTCGTGAGGGACCACGAGCAGTACTTC. Translating it yields CASSLVRDHEQYF. The chain is built from TRBV7-8 and TRBJ2-7, with D perhaps being TRBD1 or TRBD2 (5 bases each). Trimming shortened V by 5 bases and J by 5 bases, and 13 bases separated the two germline ends. CDR1 and CDR2 (germline): SGHVS, FQNEAQ. This CDR3 has 13 amino acids.